This T cell receptor (beta chain) appears in the sequencing data of a study of CD8+CD57+ T cells in acquired aplastic anemia. TCR beta VDJ and CDR3 profiling used genomic DNA as template. From the reads, TCRdb called clonotypes with MiXCR, one entry per CDR3 protein. The data contain about 170,000 distinct CDR3 sequences, around half of them singletons. Comment on this clonotype: A clone one base away is much larger, so this may be a read error.

Patients selected for sequencing had displayed CD8+CD57+ cell expansion by flow cytometry. The study sampled blood from patients who had received no therapy. The germline V gene encodes CDR1 SGHVS and CDR2 FQNEAQ. Trimming stripped 3 bases from V and 0 bases from J, with 11 bases between. This CDR3 has 16 amino acids. V and J are TRBV7-8 and TRBJ1-4; D perhaps matches TRBD1 (5 bases). This receptor was obtained from a human donor with aplastic anemia. Material: sorted CD4+, CD8+, or CD8+CD57+ T cells (not recorded which) from PBMCs. The CDR3 sequence: CASSFHQGTTNEKLFF. CDR3 DNA: TGTGCCAGCAGCTTTCACCAGGGCACAACTAATGAAAAACTGTTTTTT.